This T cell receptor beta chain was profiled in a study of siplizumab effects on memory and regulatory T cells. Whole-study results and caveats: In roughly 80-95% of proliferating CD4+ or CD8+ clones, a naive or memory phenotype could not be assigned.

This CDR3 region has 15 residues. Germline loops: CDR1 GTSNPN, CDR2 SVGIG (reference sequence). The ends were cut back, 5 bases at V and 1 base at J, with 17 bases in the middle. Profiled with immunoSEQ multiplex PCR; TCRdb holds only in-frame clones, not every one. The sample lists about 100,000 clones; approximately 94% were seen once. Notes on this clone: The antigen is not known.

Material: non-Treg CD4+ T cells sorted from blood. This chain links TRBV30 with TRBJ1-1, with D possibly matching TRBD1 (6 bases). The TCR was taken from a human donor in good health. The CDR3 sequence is CAWSPRGQPNTEAFF. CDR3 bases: TGTGCCTGGTCCCCTAGAGGACAGCCGAACACTGAAGCTTTCTTT.